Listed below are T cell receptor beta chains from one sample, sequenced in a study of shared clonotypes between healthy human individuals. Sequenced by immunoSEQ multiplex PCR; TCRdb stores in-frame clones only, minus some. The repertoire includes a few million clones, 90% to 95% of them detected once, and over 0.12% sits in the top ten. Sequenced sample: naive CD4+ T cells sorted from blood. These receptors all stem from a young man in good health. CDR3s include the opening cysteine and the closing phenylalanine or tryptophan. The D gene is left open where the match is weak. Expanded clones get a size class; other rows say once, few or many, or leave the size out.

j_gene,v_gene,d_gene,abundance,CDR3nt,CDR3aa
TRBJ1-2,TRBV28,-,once,TGTGCCAGCAGTTTAATAACGGATGGCTACACCTTC,CASSLITDGYTF
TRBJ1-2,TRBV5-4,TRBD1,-,TGTGCCAGCAGCCAAAACAGGGGGCAGGGCTATGGCTACACCTTC,CASSQNRGQGYGYTF
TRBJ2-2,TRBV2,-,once,TGTGCCAGCAGTATTAGCGGAACTAACACCGGGGAGCTGTTTTTT,CASSISGTNTGELFF
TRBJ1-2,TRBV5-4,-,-,TGTGCCAGCAGCTTGAGGACCTCGGGCTATGGCTACACCTTC,CASSLRTSGYGYTF
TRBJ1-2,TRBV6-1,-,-,TGTGCCAGCACGACAGGTTGGAGGTCTAACTATGGCTACACCTTC,CASTTGWRSNYGYTF
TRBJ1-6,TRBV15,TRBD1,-,TGTGCCACCAGCAGAGATCAAGGGACAGTCAGCTCCTATAATTCACCCCTCCACTTT,CATSRDQGTVSSYNSPLHF
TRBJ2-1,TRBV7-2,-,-,TGTGCCAGCAGCTTAGATGGCCGGGTGGACAATGAGCAGTTCTTC,CASSLDGRVDNEQFF
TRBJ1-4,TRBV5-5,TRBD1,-,TGTGCCAGCAGCTCCAGGGGGGGCGCAACTAATGAAAAACTGTTTTTT,CASSSRGGATNEKLFF
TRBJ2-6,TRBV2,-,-,TGTGCCAGTTCCGGGGGCCTAGGGGCCAACGTCCTGACTTTC,CASSGGLGANVLTF
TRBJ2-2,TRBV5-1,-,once,TGCGCCAGCAGCTTGAATATCGCAGGGCCTACCGGGGAGCTGTTTTTT,CASSLNIAGPTGELFF